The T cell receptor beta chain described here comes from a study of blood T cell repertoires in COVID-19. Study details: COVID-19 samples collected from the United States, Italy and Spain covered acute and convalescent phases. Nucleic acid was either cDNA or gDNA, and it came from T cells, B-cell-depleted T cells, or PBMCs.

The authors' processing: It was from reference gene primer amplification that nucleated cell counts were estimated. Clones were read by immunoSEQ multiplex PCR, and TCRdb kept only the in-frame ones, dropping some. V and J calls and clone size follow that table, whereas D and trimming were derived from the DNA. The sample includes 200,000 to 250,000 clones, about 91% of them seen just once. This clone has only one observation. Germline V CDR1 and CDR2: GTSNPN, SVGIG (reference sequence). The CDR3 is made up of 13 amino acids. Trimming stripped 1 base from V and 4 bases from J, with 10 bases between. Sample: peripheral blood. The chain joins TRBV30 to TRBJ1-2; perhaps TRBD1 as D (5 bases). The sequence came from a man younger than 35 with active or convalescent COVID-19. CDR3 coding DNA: TGTGCCTGGAGTGACATAGACAGCTATGGCTACACCTTC. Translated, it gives CAWSDIDSYGYTF.